The clone carrying this T cell receptor beta chain was seen only a few times. Its antigen remains unidentified. The junction shows a germline mismatch at one end, possibly a read error. The entry originates in a study of early T cells in non-severe SARS-CoV-2 infection. General study points: The matching step, a VDJdb search, favored anti-spike CD8 responses and missed private and CD4 specificities.

Each CDR3 protein gets one entry after TCRdb re-called the 5' RACE reads with MiXCR. The sample holds some 110,000 distinct CDR3 sequences, more than 13% seen once. Germline assignment: CDR1 MNHNS and CDR2 SASEGT. CDR3 length: 13 amino acids. The genes are TRBV6-1 and TRBJ1-3; D not certain. The receptor was derived from an adult who was a healthcare worker with PCR-confirmed SARS-CoV-2 infection or an uninfected control (not recorded which). What was sequenced was whole blood. Here the CDR3 reads CASSDNSENTIYF. The CDR3 DNA is TGTGCCAGCAGTGACAACTCTGAAAACACCATATATTTT.